The entry that follows covers one T cell receptor beta chain sequence. What it binds is unknown. This sample stems from a study of T cell responses to AZD1222 COVID-19 vaccine. The CDR3 contains 15 residues. Germline V lookup: CDR1 SNHLY, CDR2 FYNNEI. The J segment lost 8 bases and the V segment lost 4 bases, leaving 9 bases of the junction unmatched. Here immunoSEQ multiplex PCR was the method, and the copy in TCRdb shows in-frame clones only, minus some. This table has about 150,000 clones, 88% appearing once. Study-level results: Clonal diversity was possibly underestimated, and white British individuals and females predominated among donors. Baseline seropositivity occurred in only a handful of AZD1222 recipients. Repertoires in all cases were sampled only once the peak T cell response had passed. Variant regions that are unmutated are reportedly the target of nearly half of spike-specific TCRs.

The chain carries TRBV2 and TRBJ1-4, with 8 nucleotides matching TRBD1. Sequences were derived from peripheral blood, sampled on day 0 of AZD1222 vaccination. The sequence derives from an adult in good health. The CDR3 sequence: CASSVDRAVPEKLFF. CDR3 bases: TGTGCCAGCAGTGTGGACAGGGCGGTCCCCGAAAAACTGTTTTTT.